This record covers a single T cell receptor beta chain. The antigen is unknown. The data originate from a study of OX40 agonist ivuxolimab in advanced cancers. This CDR3 has 16 amino acids. V was pared by 2 bases and J by 0 bases, with 14 bases between. In germline, CDR1 is LNHNV, CDR2 YYDKDF (reference sequence). Study findings and constraints: CD4+ and CD8+ T cells in blood underwent clonal expansion by week 6 at 0.1 to 3.0 mg/kg.

This table comes from immunoSEQ multiplex PCR, and its TCRdb copy is limited to in-frame clones, with some not included. The table has about 50,000 clones, about 85% seen once; the top ten hold 11% to 15%. Sequencing was performed on CD4+ or CD8+ T cells sorted from blood, taken in a trial of the OX40 agonist ivuxolimab. This chain connects TRBV15 to TRBJ2-7; D is unresolved. This sequence was found in an adult with an advanced solid tumor such as melanoma, head and neck, liver or kidney cancer. The CDR3 reads CATSRIGLSSSYEQYF. The DNA of the CDR3 is TGTGCCACCAGCAGAATTGGGCTGTCTAGCTCCTACGAGCAGTACTTC.